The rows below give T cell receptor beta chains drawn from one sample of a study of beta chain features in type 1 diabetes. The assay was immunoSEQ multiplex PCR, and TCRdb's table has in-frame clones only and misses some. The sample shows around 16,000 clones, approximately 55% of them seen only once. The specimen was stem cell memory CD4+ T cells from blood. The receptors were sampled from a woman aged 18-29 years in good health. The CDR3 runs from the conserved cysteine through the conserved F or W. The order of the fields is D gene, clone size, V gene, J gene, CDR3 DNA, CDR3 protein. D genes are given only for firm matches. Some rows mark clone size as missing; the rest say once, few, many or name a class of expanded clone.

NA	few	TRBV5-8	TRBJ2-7	TGTGCCAGCAGCTTGGGGCTGGCTAGCGACGAGCAGTACTTC	CASSLGLASDEQYF
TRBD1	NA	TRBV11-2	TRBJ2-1	TGTGCCAGCAGCTTCAGACAGGGCTATTCCTACAATGAGCAGTTCTTC	CASSFRQGYSYNEQFF
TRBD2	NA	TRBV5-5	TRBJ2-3	TGTGCCAGCAGCCTCGCCGGACTAGCGGGAATCACAGATACGCAGTATTTT	CASSLAGLAGITDTQYF
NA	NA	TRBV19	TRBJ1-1	TGTGCCAGTAGTATCGGAAGGGGCATGGCTGAAGCTTTCTTT	CASSIGRGMAEAFF
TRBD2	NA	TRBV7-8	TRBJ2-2	TGTGCCAGCAGCCTAAGACGAGAGCGTAGCGGGAGCACCGCGAACACCGGGGAGCTGTTTTTT	CASSLRRERSGSTANTGELFF
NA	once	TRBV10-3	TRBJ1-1	TGTGCCATTGCTCGACAGAACACTGAAGCTTTCTTT	CAIARQNTEAFF
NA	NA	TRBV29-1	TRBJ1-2	TGCAGCGTTGGGGAGGACTATGGCTACACCTTC	CSVGEDYGYTF
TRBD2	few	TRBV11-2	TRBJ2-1	TGTGCCAGCAGCGCCGGGCTAGCGGGACGACATGTAAATGAGCAGTTCTTC	CASSAGLAGRHVNEQFF
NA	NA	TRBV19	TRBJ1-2	TGTGCCAGTACCGGCGGCGCCAGGGCCGGGCAAGGCTACACCTTC	CASTGGARAGQGYTF
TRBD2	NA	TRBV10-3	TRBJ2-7	TGTGCCATCAGTGAGCTTCTAGCGGGAGAAAATTCGGGGTACTTC	CAISELLAGENSGYF